This T cell receptor beta chain was found in a study of chemoradiotherapy in HPV16-positive cancers. Germline V gives CDR1 SNHLY, CDR2 FYNNEI. V lost 2 bases to trimming and J lost 0 bases, with 17 bases between them. The CDR3 runs to 17 residues. Profiled with immunoSEQ multiplex PCR; TCRdb holds only in-frame clones, not every one. The table shows some 11,000 clones, with roughly 90% occurring only once. The specimen was taken from a patient who underwent chemoradiotherapy. The TCR sequence derives from a human donor with HPV-associated anogenital cancer. The chain combines TRBV2 with TRBJ2-7; a possible D gene is TRBD2 (7 bases). The CDR3 region has the DNA TGTGCCAGCAGTGAACTGGCGGGGGCCTCAAGCTCCTACGAGCAGTACTTC. It is translated as CASSELAGASSSYEQYF.